This T cell receptor beta chain originates from a study of control samples from healthy donors and cancer patients. Only in-frame clones appear in the TCRdb table, and some are missing; sequencing was by immunoSEQ multiplex PCR. The table lists roughly 370,000 clones, 90% of them singletons. The CDR3 has 15 amino acids. With V trimmed by 4 bases and J by 3 bases, 4 bases remained unmatched. The V gene's germline CDR1 is PRHDT and CDR2 FYEKMQ (reference sequence). The source is a man aged 40-49 years with head and neck cancer. The rearrangement links TRBV13 to TRBJ2-5; 11 nucleotides agree with TRBD1. The sequenced sample consisted of PBMCs. The CDR3: CASSSRTGGEETQYF. CDR3 coding DNA: TGTGCCAGCAGCTCCCGGACAGGGGGCGAAGAGACCCAGTACTTC.